The source of this T cell receptor (beta chain) is a study of shared clonotypes between healthy human individuals (dated by TCRdb to 2020 to 2022). With respect to the entire study: Two women and a few men aged 18 to 49 years were included in the cohort. For each donor, CD4 naive and CD4 memory were each run on three plates, CD8 naive on two plates, and CD8 memory on one plate. Between about 0.85 and 9.5 billion PBMCs per donor were obtained by leukapheresis. To increase sequencing depth and limit assay-specific biases, TCR repertoire library preparation and sequencing were carried out by different laboratories using diverse techniques. To estimate repertoire size and how much clonotypes are shared between individuals, the study performed deep sequencing of blood TCR repertoires from roughly five healthy adults. Broad study findings and their caveats: Pairwise subsampling indicated that sequencing depth was expected to affect the degree of clonotype sharing among donors. Larger estimated clonotype richness was generally found for naive subsets than for memory subsets. Because the study included only a small number of donors, the genetic and exposure-history diversity represented was limited. Sampling was restricted to blood, and TCR repertoires in tissue are likely to differ from TCR repertoires in blood. Clonotypes shared by all four sorted-subset donors showed higher generation probabilities than non-shared clonotypes. Sharing across a few donors was observed for roughly 5% of naive CD4, over 3% of naive CD8, over 2% of memory CD4, and about 0.39% of memory CD8 clonotypes. Rarefaction of sorted-subset datasets indicated incomplete sequencing despite the large sequencing depth.

The germline V gene gives CDR1 as SGHAT and CDR2 as FQNNGV. Trimming removed 3 bases from V and 5 bases from J, leaving 10 bases between the germline ends. Spanning cysteine to phenylalanine, the CDR3 consists of 14 amino acids. The kept DNA is CDR3 alone, 42 bases in frame from the first base. Concerning this clone: Its cognate antigen has yet to be identified. No base-level quality is on record; no much larger clone is a single base apart.

TCR CDR3 regions were amplified from genomic DNA by multiplex PCR using the deep immunoSEQ assay. For each cell subset, the extracted genomic DNA was distributed evenly across all wells of several immunoSEQ 96-well plates, and each plate served as one replicate. For sorted subsets, 200 ng of genomic DNA, equivalent to 30,000 or so T cell genomes, went into each replicate PCR. The purified libraries were quantified using a Qubit 3.0 fluorometer, sized with a Bioanalyzer 2100, and then quantified again using the KAPA Library Quantification kit. Each immunoSEQ 96-well plate was sequenced on its own single-read 150-cycle Illumina NextSeq 550 flow cell. The authors' analysis ran thus. Because only junctional sequences without quality scores were contained in the immunoSEQ output, filtering matching that applied to full-length reads could not be performed. Sequences were annotated with PyIR, a Python wrapper for IgBLAST v1.9, and V/J genes and CDR3 were assigned using IMGT germline references. Any read was removed if the V/J assignment was weak (E-value above 1e-6), the CDR3 was missing, or the read contained stop codons, out-of-frame junctions, or ambiguous translated residues. V3J clonotypes were defined as sequences sharing an identical inferred V gene, J gene, and CDR3 amino acid sequence. Percentage overlap between repertoires was computed as shared unique clonotypes divided by the size of the smaller repertoire. RTK rarefaction, the Chao1 estimator, and Recon v2.1 estimates of unobserved clonotypes were used to assess repertoire richness. Generation probabilities for all TCRbeta clonotypes obtained by the gDNA method from a handful of donors were computed using OLGA. Held by TCRdb, this immuneACCESS table contains in-frame sequences only and omits some clones. Under half of the omission traces to an unresolved V gene where checked; the cause of the rest is unknown. Clone size and V and J calls were adopted from that table, with D and trimming inferred from the DNA. The sample data list over a million clones, and around 98.5% of these were observed just once. In total, the top ten clones hold approximately 0.4% of the sample.

Donors were healthy HIV-negative adults with no recently reported acute infections or vaccinations. All donors were Caucasian adults living in Nashville, Tennessee, USA. Magnetic negative selection was used to enrich CD4+ T cells, after which naive cells were positively selected on CD45RA and the negative fraction became the memory subset. Blood was obtained by leukapheresis, after which PBMCs were separated by Ficoll-Histopaque density gradient centrifugation and cryopreserved in liquid nitrogen vapor phase. Purity and quantity of every magnetically sorted T cell population were checked by analytical flow cytometry. Genomic DNA was isolated from every sorted fraction and measured by UV absorbance on a Nanodrop 2000c.

The rearrangement joined TRBV11-2 to TRBJ1-4; TRBD1 might be the D gene, on 6 matching bases. The sequence was obtained from a man aged 25 to 40 in good health. Sequencing was carried out using naive CD4+ T cells sorted from blood. The cell subset or site label here, explained by the study, means: CD45RA+ positively selected. The CDR3 region: CASSFMQGNEKLFF. The sequenced DNA is TGTGCCAGCAGCTTCATGCAGGGGAATGAAAAACTGTTTTTT. Reference TRBV11-2 and TRBJ1-4 genes cover what lies past the CDR3, so the full variable domain is EAGVAQSPRYKIIEKRQSVAFWCNPISGHATLYWYQQILGQGPKLLIQFQNNGVVDDSQLPKDRFSAERLKGVDSTLKIQPAKLEDSAVYLCASSFMQGNEKLFFGSGTQLSVL.